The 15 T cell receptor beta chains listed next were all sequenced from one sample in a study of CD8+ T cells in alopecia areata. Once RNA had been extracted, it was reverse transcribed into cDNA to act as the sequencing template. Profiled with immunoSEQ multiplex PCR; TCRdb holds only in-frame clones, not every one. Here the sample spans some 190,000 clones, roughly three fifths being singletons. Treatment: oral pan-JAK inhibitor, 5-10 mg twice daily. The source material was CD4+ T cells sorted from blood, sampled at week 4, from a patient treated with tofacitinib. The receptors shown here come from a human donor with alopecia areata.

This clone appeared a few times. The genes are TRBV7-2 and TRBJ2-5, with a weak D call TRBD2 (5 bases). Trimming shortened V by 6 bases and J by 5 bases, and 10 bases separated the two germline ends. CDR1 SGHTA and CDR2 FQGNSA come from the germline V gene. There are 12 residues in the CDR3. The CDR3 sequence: CASRASRETQYF. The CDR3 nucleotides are TGTGCCAGCAGGGCTAGCCGGGAGACCCAGTACTTC. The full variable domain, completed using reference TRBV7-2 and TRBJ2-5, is GAGVSQSPSNKVTEKGKDVELRCDPISGHTALYWYRQSLGQGLEFLIYFQGNSAPDKSGLPSDRFSAERTGGSVSTLTIQRTQQEDSAVYLCASRASRETQYFGPGTRLLVL.

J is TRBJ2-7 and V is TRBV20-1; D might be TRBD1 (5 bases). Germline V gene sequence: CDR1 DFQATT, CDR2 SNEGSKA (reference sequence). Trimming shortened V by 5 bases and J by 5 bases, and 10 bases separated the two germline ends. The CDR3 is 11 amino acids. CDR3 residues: CSAGQGNEQYF. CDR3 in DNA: TGCAGTGCTGGCCAGGGTAACGAGCAGTACTTC.

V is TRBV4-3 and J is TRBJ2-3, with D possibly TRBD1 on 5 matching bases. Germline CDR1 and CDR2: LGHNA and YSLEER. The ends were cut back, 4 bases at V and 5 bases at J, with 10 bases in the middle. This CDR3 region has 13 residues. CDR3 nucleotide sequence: TGCGCCAGCAGCCGCAAAGGGGAAGATACGCAGTATTTT. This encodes CASSRKGEDTQYF.

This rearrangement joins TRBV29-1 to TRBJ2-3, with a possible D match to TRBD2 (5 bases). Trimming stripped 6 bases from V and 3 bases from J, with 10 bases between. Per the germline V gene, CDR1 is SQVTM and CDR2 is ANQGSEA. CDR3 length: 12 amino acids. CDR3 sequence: CSVQEATDTQYF. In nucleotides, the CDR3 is TGCAGCGTCCAGGAGGCAACAGATACGCAGTATTTT.

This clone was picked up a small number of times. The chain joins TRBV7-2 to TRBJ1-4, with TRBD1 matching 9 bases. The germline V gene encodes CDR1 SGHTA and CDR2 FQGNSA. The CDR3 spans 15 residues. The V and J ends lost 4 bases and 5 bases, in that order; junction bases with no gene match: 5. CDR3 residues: CASSSWGTGNEKLFF. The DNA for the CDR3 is TGTGCCAGCAGCTCCTGGGGGACAGGGAATGAAAAACTGTTTTTT. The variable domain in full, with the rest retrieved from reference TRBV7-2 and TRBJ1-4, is GAGVSQSPSNKVTEKGKDVELRCDPISGHTALYWYRQSLGQGLEFLIYFQGNSAPDKSGLPSDRFSAERTGGSVSTLTIQRTQQEDSAVYLCASSSWGTGNEKLFFGSGTQLSVL.

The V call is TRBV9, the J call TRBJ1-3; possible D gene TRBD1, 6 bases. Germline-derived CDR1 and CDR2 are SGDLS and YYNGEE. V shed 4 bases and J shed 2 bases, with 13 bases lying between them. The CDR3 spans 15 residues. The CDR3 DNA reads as TGTGCCAGCAGCAGGGGGGCAACTACTGGAAACACCATATATTTT. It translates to CASSRGATTGNTIYF.

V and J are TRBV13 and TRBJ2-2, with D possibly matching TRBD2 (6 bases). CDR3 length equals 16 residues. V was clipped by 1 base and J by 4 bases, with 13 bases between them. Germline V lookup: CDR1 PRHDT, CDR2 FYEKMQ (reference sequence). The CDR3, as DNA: TGTGCCAGCAGCTTAGAGGCGGGAACGGGCACCGGGGAGCTGTTTTTT. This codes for CASSLEAGTGTGELFF.

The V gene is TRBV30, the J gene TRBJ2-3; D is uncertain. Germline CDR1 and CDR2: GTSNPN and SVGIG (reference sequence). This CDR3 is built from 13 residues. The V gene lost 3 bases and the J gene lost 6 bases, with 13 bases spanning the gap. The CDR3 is CAWSGQLRDTQYF. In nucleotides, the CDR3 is TGTGCCTGGAGCGGGCAACTAAGGGATACGCAGTATTTT. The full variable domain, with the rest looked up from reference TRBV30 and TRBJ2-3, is SQTIHQWPATLVQPVGSPLSLECTVEGTSNPNLYWYRQAAGRGLQLLFYSVGIGQISSEVPQNLSASRPQDRQFILSSKKLLLSDSGFYLCAWSGQLRDTQYFGPGTRLTVL.

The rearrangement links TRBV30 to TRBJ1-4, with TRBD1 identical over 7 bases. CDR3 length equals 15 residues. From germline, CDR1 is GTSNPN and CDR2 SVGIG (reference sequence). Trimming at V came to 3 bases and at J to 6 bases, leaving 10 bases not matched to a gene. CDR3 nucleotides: TGTGCCTGGAGGAAAGTCAGACAGGGCGATGAAAAACTGTTTTTT. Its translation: CAWRKVRQGDEKLFF.

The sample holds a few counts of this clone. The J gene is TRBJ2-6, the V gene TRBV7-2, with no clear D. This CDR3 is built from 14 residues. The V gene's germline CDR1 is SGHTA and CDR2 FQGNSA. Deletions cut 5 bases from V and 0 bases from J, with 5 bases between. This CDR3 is CASSTSSGANVLTF. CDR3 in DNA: TGTGCCAGCAGCACCAGCTCTGGGGCCAACGTCCTGACTTTC.

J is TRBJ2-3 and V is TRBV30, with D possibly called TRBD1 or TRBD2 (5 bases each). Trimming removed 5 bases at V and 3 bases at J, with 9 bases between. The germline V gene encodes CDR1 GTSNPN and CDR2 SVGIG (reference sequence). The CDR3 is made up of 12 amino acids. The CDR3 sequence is CAWVGPTDTQYF. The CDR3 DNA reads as TGTGCCTGGGTGGGACCAACAGATACGCAGTATTTT. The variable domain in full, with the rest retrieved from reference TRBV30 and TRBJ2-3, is SQTIHQWPATLVQPVGSPLSLECTVEGTSNPNLYWYRQAAGRGLQLLFYSVGIGQISSEVPQNLSASRPQDRQFILSSKKLLLSDSGFYLCAWVGPTDTQYFGPGTRLTVL.

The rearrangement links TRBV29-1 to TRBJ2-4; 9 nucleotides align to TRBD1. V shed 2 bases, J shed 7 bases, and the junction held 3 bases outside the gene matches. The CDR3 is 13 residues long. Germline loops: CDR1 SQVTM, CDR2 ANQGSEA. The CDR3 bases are TGCAGCGTTGAACGGGACAGGGACAACATTCAGTACTTC. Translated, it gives CSVERDRDNIQYF.

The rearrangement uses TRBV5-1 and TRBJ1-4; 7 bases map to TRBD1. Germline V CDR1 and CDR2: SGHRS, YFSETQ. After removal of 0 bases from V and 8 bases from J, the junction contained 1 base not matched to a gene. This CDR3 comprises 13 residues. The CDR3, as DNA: TGCGCCAGCAGCTTGGAAGGGGGCGAAAAACTGTTTTTT. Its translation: CASSLEGGEKLFF. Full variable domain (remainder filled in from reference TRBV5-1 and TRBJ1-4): KAGVTQTPRYLIKTRGQQVTLSCSPISGHRSVSWYQQTPGQGLQFLFEYFSETQRNKGNFPGRFSGRQFSNSRSEMNVSTLELGDSALYLCASSLEGGEKLFFGSGTQLSVL.

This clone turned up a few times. This CDR3 is CASTTGQVGTEAFF. The CDR3 region has the DNA TGTGCCAGCACCACGGGACAGGTGGGCACTGAAGCTTTCTTT. This chain uses TRBV9 with TRBJ1-1; 8 bases line up with TRBD1. The ends lost 6 bases at V and 4 bases at J; junction bases unmatched: 8. Germline CDR1 is SGDLS and CDR2 is YYNGEE. This CDR3 region has 14 residues. Together with reference TRBV9 and TRBJ1-1, the CDR3 gives the full variable domain: DSGVTQTPKHLITATGQRVTLRCSPRSGDLSVYWYQQSLDQGLQFLIQYYNGEERAKGNILERFSAQQFPDLHSELNLSSLELGDSALYFCASTTGQVGTEAFFGQGTRLTVV.

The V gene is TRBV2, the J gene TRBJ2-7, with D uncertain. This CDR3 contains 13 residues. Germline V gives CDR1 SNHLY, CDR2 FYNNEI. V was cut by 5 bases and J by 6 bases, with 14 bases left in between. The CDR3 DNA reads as TGTGCCAGCAGTCGACTCCAGGAGTCCGAGCAGTACTTC. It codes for CASSRLQESEQYF.